This TCR beta chain was observed in a study of OX40 agonist ivuxolimab in advanced cancers. The CDR3 runs to 16 residues. The germline CDR1 and CDR2 sequences are KGHSH and LQKENI. The V and J ends lost 0 bases and 8 bases respectively, with 16 bases between them. This clone was detected once. TCRdb's copy holds only in-frame clones and misses some; the assay was immunoSEQ multiplex PCR. Here the sample spans around 70,000 clones, roughly 85% being singletons. This clonotype was obtained from an adult with an advanced solid tumor such as melanoma, head and neck, liver or kidney cancer. The material sequenced was CD4+ or CD8+ T cells sorted from blood, taken in a trial of the OX40 agonist ivuxolimab. The chain recombines TRBV18 with TRBJ1-4; D unresolved. The CDR3 nucleotides read TGTGCCAGCTCACCACCAATCGGAAGGGAAGGAGAAAAACTGTTTTTT. This codes for CASSPPIGREGEKLFF.